A selection of T cell receptor beta chains follows, all from one sample in a study of blood T cell repertoires in COVID-19. The data were produced by immunoSEQ multiplex PCR, yet TCRdb's version contains in-frame clones alone and is incomplete. The table shows approximately 45,000 clones, with 80% to 90% occurring only once. Sequencing input: peripheral blood. All receptors derive from a woman older than 75 with acute or convalescent COVID-19. Both conserved end residues are part of each CDR3. Each record gives: V gene, clone size, D gene, J gene, CDR3 length, CDR3 DNA, CDR3 protein. A D gene is named only where the DNA matches it firmly. The listing skips clone size in some rows; elsewhere it reads once, few, many or a size class.

>TRBV11-2|-|-|TRBJ1-5|13
TGTGCCAGCAGCTGGGGCCCGCAGCAGCCCCAGCATTTT
CASSWGPQQPQHF
>TRBV6-5|-|-|TRBJ1-5|15
TGTGCCAGCAGGGGGGGAGACTATAGCAATCAGCCCCAGCATTTT
CASRGGDYSNQPQHF
>TRBV7-2|-|TRBD1|TRBJ1-1|13
TGTGCCAGCAGGGGACAGATGAACACTGAAGCTTTCTTT
CASRGQMNTEAFF
>TRBV2|-|-|TRBJ1-5|15
TGTGCCAGCAGTGATGAGGGAATTGGCAATCAGCCCCAGCATTTT
CASSDEGIGNQPQHF
>TRBV6-4|-|-|TRBJ1-2|18
TGTGCCAGCAGTGTTGACAGGCTGCGGCGGGGGCTGGGCGATGGCTACACCTTC
CASSVDRLRRGLGDGYTF
>TRBV7-8|-|TRBD1|TRBJ1-5|15
TGTGCCAGCAGCCCCCGGGACAGAAGCAATCAGCCCCAGCATTTT
CASSPRDRSNQPQHF
>TRBV7-9|few|-|TRBJ2-1|17
TGTGCCAGCAGCTTAGATACAACAAGTCGCTCCTACAATGAGCAGTTCTTC
CASSLDTTSRSYNEQFF
>TRBV6-5|-|-|TRBJ1-4|15
TGTGCCAGCAGGATGACAGTTACAACTAATGAAAAACTGTTTTTT
CASRMTVTTNEKLFF
>TRBV5-1|-|TRBD1|TRBJ1-2|14
TGCGCCAGCAGCTTGGACGGGGACAGCTATGGCTACACCTTC
CASSLDGDSYGYTF
>TRBV11-2|-|-|TRBJ2-2|16
TGTGCCAGCAGCTTAGATAGACTCCAGAACACCGGGGAGCTGTTTTTT
CASSLDRLQNTGELFF
>TRBV6-6|-|-|TRBJ2-5|14
TGTGCCAGCAGACGAGGGGGGGTCCAAGAGACCCAGTACTTC
CASRRGGVQETQYF
>TRBV10-3|-|TRBD1|TRBJ1-1|13
TGTGCCATCAGACAGGGGGGTGACACTGAAGCTTTCTTT
CAIRQGGDTEAFF
>TRBV19|once|TRBD1|TRBJ2-7|15
TGTGCCAGTAGTATCTCTGTGGGACAGGGGTACGAGCAGTACTTC
CASSISVGQGYEQYF
>TRBV19|-|-|TRBJ1-4|15
TGTGCCAGTAGTCTCTCAGGGGCAACTAATGAAAAACTGTTTTTT
CASSLSGATNEKLFF
>TRBV19|-|-|TRBJ1-2|14
TGTGCCAGTAGTACGTTCGACAGCAACTATGGCTACACCTTC
CASSTFDSNYGYTF
>TRBV6-5|-|TRBD1|TRBJ1-6|14
TGTGCCAGCAGGACAGGGGTTGATAATTCACCCCTCCACTTT
CASRTGVDNSPLHF
>TRBV28|-|TRBD1|TRBJ2-1|15
TGTGCCACCCAAGCCGGGACAGACCTTTTTGATGAGCAGTTCTTC
CATQAGTDLFDEQFF
>TRBV2|-|TRBD1|TRBJ1-6|14
TGTGCCGGGCGAAAGGGACAGTATAATTCACCCCTCCACTTT
CAGRKGQYNSPLHF
>TRBV7-9|-|-|TRBJ2-7|12
TGTGCCAGCAGCTTTATTCTAAACGAGCAGTACTTC
CASSFILNEQYF
>TRBV5-1|-|TRBD1|TRBJ1-6|17
TGCGCCAGCAGTACGGCCTTCGGCGGGACAGGGGGATCACCCCTCCACTTT
CASSTAFGGTGGSPLHF
>TRBV13|-|TRBD1|TRBJ2-7|14
TGTGCCAGCAGCTTACGGACAGGCTCCTACGAGCAGTACTTC
CASSLRTGSYEQYF
>TRBV2|once|-|TRBJ1-2|15
TGTGCCAGCACCCGAACCAGGGAAGTTAACTATGGCTACACCTTC
CASTRTREVNYGYTF
>TRBV5-4|-|-|TRBJ1-6|14
TGTGCCAGCAGCTTGGGACAGGATTTATCACCCCTCCACTTT
CASSLGQDLSPLHF
>TRBV7-9|-|TRBD2|TRBJ2-7|18
TGTGCCAGCAGCCCAAGCGGGGGCCGAGGTAGGAGCTCCTACGAGCAGTACTTC
CASSPSGGRGRSSYEQYF
>TRBV5-4|-|TRBD1|TRBJ1-1|13
TGTGCCAGCAGCTTGTTGTCGGACAGGGAAACTTTCTTT
CASSLLSDRETFF
>TRBV9|-|TRBD1|TRBJ1-1|14
TGTGCCAGCAGCGGGGGGACAGGCCGAGGTGAAGCTTTCTTT
CASSGGTGRGEAFF
>TRBV29-1|-|TRBD2|TRBJ2-6|15
TGCAGCGTGGATAGCGGGGGTCCTGGGGCCAACGTCCTGACTTTC
CSVDSGGPGANVLTF
>TRBV29-1|-|TRBD2|TRBJ2-3|14
TGCAGCGTTCTTGGGGGGGAAATCACAGATACGCAGTATTTT
CSVLGGEITDTQYF
>TRBV7-8|once|TRBD1|TRBJ2-2|15
TGTGCCAGCAGCCGAGGACAGGGGGACACCGGGGAGCTGTTTTTT
CASSRGQGDTGELFF
>TRBV6-1|-|TRBD2|TRBJ2-5|16
TGTGCCAGCAGCGAAGGGAGGGAACTAGACCAAGAGACCCAGTACTTC
CASSEGRELDQETQYF
>TRBV6-6|-|-|TRBJ1-5|14
TGTGCCAGTAGGGACACCTATAGCAATCAGCCCCAGCATTTT
CASRDTYSNQPQHF
>TRBV19|-|-|TRBJ1-2|14
TGTGCCAGTGATAACAGGGATGTGGGCTATGGCTACACCTTC
CASDNRDVGYGYTF
>TRBV5-4|-|-|TRBJ1-2|14
TGTGCCAGCAGCTTCAACAGAATTAACTATGGCTACACCTTC
CASSFNRINYGYTF
>TRBV7-2|-|TRBD2|TRBJ2-1|17
TGTGCCAGCAGCTTAGCCCGGACTAGCGGACCCTACAATGAGCAGTTCTTC
CASSLARTSGPYNEQFF
>TRBV18|once|-|TRBJ1-1|13
TGTGCCAGCTCGGCGGGGAGGAACACTGAAGCTTTCTTT
CASSAGRNTEAFF
>TRBV27|-|-|TRBJ1-1|12
TGTGCCAGCTCGGGGGAGGGGTCTGAAGCTTTCTTT
CASSGEGSEAFF
>TRBV7-9|-|-|TRBJ1-1|12
TGTGCCAGCAGCTTAGCAAGCTACGAAGCTTTCTTT
CASSLASYEAFF
>TRBV19|-|-|TRBJ1-1|14
TGTGCCAGTAGTATAGTTCTCAGGAACACTGAAGCTTTCTTT
CASSIVLRNTEAFF
>TRBV11-1|-|-|TRBJ1-1|14
TGTGCCAGCAGCCCCGACAGGATCAACACTGAAGCTTTCTTT
CASSPDRINTEAFF
>TRBV3-1/TRBV3-2|-|-|TRBJ1-4|14
TGTGCCAGCAGCAATAGGGCAGGGAATGAAAAACTGTTTTTT
CASSNRAGNEKLFF
>TRBV3-1/TRBV3-2|few|-|TRBJ2-2|14
TGTGCCAGCAGCCAAGATCTGGGGCTACGGGAGCTGTTTTTT
CASSQDLGLRELFF
>TRBV7-9|-|TRBD1|TRBJ2-6|15
TGTGCCAGCAGCTTACAGGGGGCTGGGGCCAACGTCCTGACTTTC
CASSLQGAGANVLTF
>TRBV6-4|once|-|TRBJ2-3|14
TGTGCCAGCAGCCCCCTAGCAAGCACAGATACGCAGTATTTT
CASSPLASTDTQYF
>TRBV27|-|TRBD1|TRBJ1-1|15
TGTGCCAGCACGAGGGGGACAGGCCTGAACACTGAAGCTTTCTTT
CASTRGTGLNTEAFF
>TRBV6-6|-|-|TRBJ2-7|12
TGTGCCACTACCGACTGGGGCCGCGAGCAGTACTTC
CATTDWGREQYF
>TRBV5-4|-|-|TRBJ1-3|16
TGTGCCAGCAGCTTGGCCGGGGGGCAAACTGGAAACACCATATATTTT
CASSLAGGQTGNTIYF
>TRBV6-6|-|TRBD1|TRBJ2-7|13
TGTGCCAGCAAGACAGGGGGAACCTACGAGCAGTACTTC
CASKTGGTYEQYF
>TRBV27|-|TRBD2|TRBJ2-5|14
TGTGCCAGCAGTTTATCGCGGGGGAAAGAGACCCAGTACTTC
CASSLSRGKETQYF
>TRBV11-2|few|-|TRBJ2-1|14
TGTGCCAGCAGCCCTCAGGTCTCCTACAATGAGCAGTTCTTC
CASSPQVSYNEQFF
>TRBV19|-|TRBD1|TRBJ1-4|16
TGTGCCAGTAGTATTGGACAGGGCGGAGGAAATGAAAAACTGTTTTTT
CASSIGQGGGNEKLFF
>TRBV12-5|-|-|TRBJ2-1|16
TGTGCTAGTGTCAAATCCGCCCCACTAGCTTTAAATGAGCAGTTCTTC
CASVKSAPLALNEQFF
>TRBV5-1|once|-|TRBJ2-5|14
TGCGCCAGCAGCTTAGCAGGGTTCCGAGAGACCCAGTACTTC
CASSLAGFRETQYF
>TRBV5-6|-|TRBD2|TRBJ2-1|17
TGTGCCAGCAGCTCCGGACTAGCGGGGTTTTTAGGCAATGAGCAGTTCTTC
CASSSGLAGFLGNEQFF
>TRBV7-2|few|-|TRBJ1-2|13
TGTGCCAGCAGCTTATTGGACAGCTATGGCTACACCTTC
CASSLLDSYGYTF
>TRBV7-9|once|-|TRBJ2-1|15
TGTGCCAGCAGCTTAATTGGCGGATCCTACAATGAGCAGTTCTTC
CASSLIGGSYNEQFF